The subject of this entry is one T cell receptor beta chain. The V gene lost 10 bases and the J gene lost 0 bases, with 10 bases spanning the gap. This CDR3 is built from 13 residues. Germline CDR1 MNHEY, CDR2 SVGAGI. The data are from a study of OX40 agonist ivuxolimab in advanced cancers. Across the whole study: Patients were treated with ivuxolimab, an agonistic anti-OX40 (CD134) antibody. A mean age of roughly 66 years, range roughly 23 to 85, was recorded, and roughly 83% were male. Eligibility admitted prior anti-PD-1, anti-PD-L1 or anti-CTLA-4 therapy; around 38% had some.

TCRdb keeps only in-frame clones here, not all; method: immunoSEQ multiplex PCR. The table records about 38,000 clones, about three quarters of them present only once. This specimen consisted of CD4+ or CD8+ T cells sorted from blood, obtained in a trial of the OX40 agonist ivuxolimab. The receptor's source is an adult with an advanced solid tumor such as melanoma, head and neck, liver or kidney cancer. This sequence joins TRBV6-5 and TRBJ1-5; no firm D call. The CDR3 spells CATSGASNQPQHF. In DNA form, the CDR3 reads TGTGCCACCTCCGGCGCTAGCAATCAGCCCCAGCATTTT.